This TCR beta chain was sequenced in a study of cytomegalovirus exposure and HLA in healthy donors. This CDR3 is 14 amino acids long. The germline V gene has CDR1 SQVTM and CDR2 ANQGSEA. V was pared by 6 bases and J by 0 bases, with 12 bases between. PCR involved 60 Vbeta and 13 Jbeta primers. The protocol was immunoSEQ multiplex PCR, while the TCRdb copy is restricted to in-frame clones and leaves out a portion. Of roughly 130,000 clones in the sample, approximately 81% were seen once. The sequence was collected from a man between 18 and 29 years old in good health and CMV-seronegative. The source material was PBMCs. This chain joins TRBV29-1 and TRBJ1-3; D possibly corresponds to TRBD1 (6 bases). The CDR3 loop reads CSVQGHSSGNTIYF. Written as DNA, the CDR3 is TGCAGCGTACAGGGACACTCCTCTGGAAACACCATATATTTT.